The 9 T cell receptor beta chains in this list originate from one sample, sequenced in a study of cytomegalovirus exposure and HLA in healthy donors. The primer mix had 60 Vbeta and 13 Jbeta primers. The assay was immunoSEQ multiplex PCR, and TCRdb's table has in-frame clones only and misses some. The sample includes some 130,000 clones, about three quarters seen only once; the top ten take just over 1%. Sequenced input: PBMCs. Receptors originate from a human donor in good health.

This clone was seen just once. The V gene is TRBV16, the J gene TRBJ1-5; D is unresolved. Germline V gene lookup returns CDR1 KGHSY and CDR2 FQNENV. V was trimmed by 4 bases and J by 4 bases, leaving 17 bases between them. The CDR3 has 16 amino acids. The CDR3 here is CASSPYLALSNQPQHF. The CDR3 DNA reads TGTGCCAGCAGCCCCTATCTCGCGCTCTCTAATCAGCCCCAGCATTTT.

The chain's CDR3 is CASRGAVDTQYF. The CDR3 nucleotides read TGTGCCAGCAGGGGGGCGGTAGATACGCAGTATTTT. J is TRBJ2-3 and V is TRBV21-1; the D call in the table, TRBD1, was not verified against the DNA. TRBV21-1 counts as a pseudogene. CDR3 length: 12 residues.

The genes are TRBV6-5 and TRBJ2-1, with TRBD2 matching over 9 bases. CDR1 MNHEY and CDR2 SVGAGI come from the germline V gene. The CDR3 runs to 15 residues. Losses at the gene ends were 11 bases for V and 6 bases for J; bases not matched to a gene: 14. The chain's CDR3 is CASHTPAGGSNEQFF. DNA for the CDR3: TGTGCCTCACATACCCCAGCGGGGGGCAGCAATGAGCAGTTCTTC.

The chain recombines TRBV6-1 with TRBJ1-5; D unresolved. Germline-derived CDR1 and CDR2 are MNHNS and SASEGT. This CDR3 is 15 amino acids long. V was clipped by 5 bases and J by 5 bases, with 16 bases between them. CDR3 loop: CASSKRTVRDQPQHF. The CDR3 nucleotides read TGTGCCAGCAGTAAGCGTACGGTCCGGGATCAGCCCCAGCATTTT.

The gene calls are TRBV25-1 and TRBJ1-5; D remains unclear. The ends were cut back, 1 base at V and 1 base at J, with 5 bases in the middle. The CDR3 loop spans 14 amino acids. Germline lookup yields CDR1 MGHDK and CDR2 SYGVNS. The CDR3 sequence is CASSEFGSNQPQHF. CDR3 in DNA: TGTGCCAGCAGTGAATTCGGGAGCAATCAGCCCCAGCATTTT.

V and J are TRBV19 and TRBJ2-4, with D possibly being TRBD2 (5 bases). Trimming shortened V by 1 base and J by 5 bases, and 15 bases separated the two germline ends. The length of the CDR3 is 16 residues. The germline gives CDR1 LNHDA, CDR2 SQIVND (reference sequence). DNA for the CDR3: TGTGCCAGTAGTATAGCAGGTCTTGGCGGGCAAAACATTCAGTACTTC. This encodes CASSIAGLGGQNIQYF.

This clone was counted only a few times. The genes are TRBV5-1 and TRBJ1-1; the D gene is possibly TRBD1 (6 bases). This CDR3 has 15 amino acids. V was shortened by 4 bases and J by 4 bases, with 17 bases between the two germline ends. Germline V gene lookup returns CDR1 SGHRS and CDR2 YFSETQ. DNA of the CDR3: TGCGCCAGCAGCCTAGAGACAGGCGGGGGCACTGAAGCTTTCTTT. Protein: CASSLETGGGTEAFF.

The genes are TRBV6-5 and TRBJ1-1, with a possible D match to TRBD1 (5 bases). Germline assignment: CDR1 MNHEY and CDR2 SVGAGI. This CDR3 contains 13 residues. The V end was cut by 5 bases, the J end by 10 bases, with 17 bases between. CDR3 DNA: TGTGCCAGCAGTCCAATGGGCGGGGGGGGAGCTTTCTTT. Translated, it gives CASSPMGGGGAFF.

The genes are TRBV9 and TRBJ2-1; possible D gene TRBD2, 6 bases. This CDR3 region has 16 residues. CDR1 and CDR2 from the germline V gene are SGDLS and YYNGEE. The ends were cut back, 0 bases at V and 5 bases at J, with 15 bases in the middle. The CDR3 here is CASSVVGQGGDNEQFF. DNA of the CDR3: TGTGCCAGCAGCGTAGTGGGGCAGGGAGGCGACAATGAGCAGTTCTTC.